The T cell receptor beta chain described here comes from a study of post-analysis software for immune sequencing data. Study in general: Patients had relapsing-remitting, secondary progressive or progressive-relapsing multiple sclerosis; some lacked subtype. Study observations and caveats: There were roughly 5 TRBV segments more frequent in patients than controls, and TRBV5-6, TRBV5-1 and TRBV20-1 were among them.

Unique molecular identifiers were present in the TCR beta cDNA libraries. Once roughly 0.9 to 11 million T cells were used, about 510,000 cDNA molecules resulted. TCRdb reprocessed the PCR reads with MiXCR, giving one entry per CDR3 protein. This sample has roughly 650,000 distinct CDR3 sequences, with 59% found just once. The CDR3 extends over 13 amino acids. V was clipped by 3 bases and J by 3 bases, with 8 bases between them. This clonotype was detected a few times. Its target is unknown. The sequence came from a girl aged 2 to 9 with multiple sclerosis. Sequencing was carried out using blood. The gene calls are TRBV12-3 or TRBV12-4 and TRBJ1-2, with D maybe TRBD1 (5 bases). CDR3 loop: CASSFGDDYGYTF. CDR3 sequence (DNA): TGTGCCAGCAGTTTTGGGGACGACTATGGCTACACCTTC.